The 8 T cell receptor beta chains below all came from one sample that was sequenced in a study of CD8+CD57+ T cells in acquired aplastic anemia. The template for TCR beta VDJ and CDR3 sequence profiling was genomic DNA. TCRdb itself ran the reads through MiXCR, one entry per CDR3 protein. The table includes 170,000 or so distinct CDR3 sequences, more than 60% detected once. Patients sequenced had flow cytometry evidence of CD8+CD57+ cell expansion. The sample was sorted CD4+, CD8+, or CD8+CD57+ T cells (not recorded which) from PBMCs. All receptors derive from a human donor with aplastic anemia.

Points on this clonotype: The CDR3 ends on some other residue instead of the conserved phenylalanine or tryptophan, so this is likely a read error. V and J are TRBV7-2 and TRBJ2-1; a possible D gene is TRBD2 (5 bases). CDR3 length: 13 amino acids. Germline CDR1 is SGHTA and CDR2 is FQGNSA. V dropped 1 base and J dropped 8 bases, with 9 bases sitting between them. CDR3 sequence (DNA): TGTGCCAGCAGCTTAGGCGGCGGGTATGAGCAGTTCTCC. Its translation is CASSLGGGYEQFS.

The chain uses TRBV9 and TRBJ1-1, with 7 bases fitting TRBD1. Germline assignment: CDR1 SGDLS and CDR2 YYNGEE. The CDR3 runs to 16 residues. V was pared by 4 bases and J by 0 bases, with 9 bases of the junction left unmatched. The CDR3 DNA reads TGTGCCAGCAGCACGGGACAGATTTTCATGAACACTGAAGCTTTCTTT. This gives the protein CASSTGQIFMNTEAFF.

The CDR3 region is CASSMVQGGNEQFF. The DNA of the CDR3 is TGTGCCAGTAGTATGGTCCAGGGAGGCAATGAGCAGTTCTTC. V and J are TRBV19 and TRBJ2-1; possible D gene TRBD2, 6 bases. CDR1 is LNHDA, CDR2 SQIVND, per germline (reference sequence). The V end lost 3 bases, the J end lost 6 bases, and 12 bases lay between the germline ends. The CDR3 has 14 residues. Combining the CDR3 with reference TRBV19 and TRBJ2-1 gives the whole variable domain DGGITQSPKYLFRKEGQNVTLSCEQNLNHDAMYWYRQDPGQGLRLIYYSQIVNDFQKGDIAEGYSVSREKKESFPLTVTSAQKNPTAFYLCASSMVQGGNEQFFGPGTRLTVL.

The rearrangement joins TRBV20-1 to TRBJ2-3, with TRBD2 as a possible D gene (7 bases). CDR3 length: 14 residues. From germline, CDR1 is DFQATT and CDR2 SNEGSKA (reference sequence). The V gene lost 0 bases and the J gene lost 4 bases, with 11 bases spanning the gap. CDR3 bases: TGCAGTGCTAGAGATGAGGGGGGGCCAGATACGCAGTATTTT. It translates to CSARDEGGPDTQYF.

The gene calls are TRBV5-1 and TRBJ2-1; TRBD1 agrees at 10 bases. V was clipped by 6 bases and J by 3 bases; unmatched bases: 6. Germline loops: CDR1 SGHRS, CDR2 YFSETQ. This CDR3 is built from 15 residues. This CDR3 is CASIPGQGSYNEQFF. The DNA of the CDR3 is TGCGCCAGCATCCCGGGACAGGGGAGCTACAATGAGCAGTTCTTC.

This clonotype was observed a handful of times. J is TRBJ2-3 and V is TRBV4-2; 8 nucleotides line up with TRBD2. The trim removed 3 bases at V and 0 bases at J, leaving 11 bases unmatched. The germline gives CDR1 LGHNA, CDR2 YNFKEQ. CDR3 size: 18 residues. DNA of the CDR3: TGTGCCAGCAGCCATGGCCCTTTAGCGGGGTATAGCACAGATACGCAGTATTTT. Translated, it gives CASSHGPLAGYSTDTQYF.

The chain links TRBV9 to TRBJ1-1; 8 bases are shared with TRBD1. CDR1 and CDR2 from the germline V gene are SGDLS and YYNGEE. Trimming removed 2 bases from V and 1 base from J; junction bases left unmatched: 4. The CDR3 consists of 15 residues. CDR3 DNA: TGTGCCAGCAGCGTTACCGGGACAGGGAACACTGAAGCTTTCTTT. Amino acid sequence: CASSVTGTGNTEAFF.

This chain links TRBV4-2 with TRBJ1-5; perhaps TRBD1 as D (5 bases). The CDR3 spans 14 residues. CDR1 and CDR2 (germline): LGHNA, YNFKEQ. V lost 4 bases, J lost 6 bases, and 13 bases lay in between. CDR3 amino acids: CASSPTIGGQPQHF. The CDR3 nucleotides are TGTGCCAGCAGCCCGACTATCGGGGGTCAGCCCCAGCATTTT.